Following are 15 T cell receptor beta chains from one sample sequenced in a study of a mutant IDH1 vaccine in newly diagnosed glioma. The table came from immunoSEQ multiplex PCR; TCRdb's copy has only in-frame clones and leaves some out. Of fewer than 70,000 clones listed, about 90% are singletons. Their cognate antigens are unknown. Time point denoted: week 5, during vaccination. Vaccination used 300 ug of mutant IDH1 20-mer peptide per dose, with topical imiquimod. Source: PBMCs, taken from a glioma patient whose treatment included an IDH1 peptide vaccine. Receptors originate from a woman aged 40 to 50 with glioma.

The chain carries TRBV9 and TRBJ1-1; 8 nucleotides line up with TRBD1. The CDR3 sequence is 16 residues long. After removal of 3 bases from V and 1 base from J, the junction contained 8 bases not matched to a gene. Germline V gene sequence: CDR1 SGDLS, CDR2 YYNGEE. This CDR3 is CASSAAGGGWNTEAFF. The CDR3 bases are TGTGCCAGCAGCGCCGCAGGGGGCGGTTGGAACACTGAAGCTTTCTTT.

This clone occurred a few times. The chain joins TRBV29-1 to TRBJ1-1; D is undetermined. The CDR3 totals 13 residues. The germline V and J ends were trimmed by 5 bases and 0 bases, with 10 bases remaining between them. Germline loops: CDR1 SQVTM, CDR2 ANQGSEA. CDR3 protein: CSVRQVLNTEAFF. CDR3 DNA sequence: TGCAGCGTTCGGCAGGTCCTGAACACTGAAGCTTTCTTT.

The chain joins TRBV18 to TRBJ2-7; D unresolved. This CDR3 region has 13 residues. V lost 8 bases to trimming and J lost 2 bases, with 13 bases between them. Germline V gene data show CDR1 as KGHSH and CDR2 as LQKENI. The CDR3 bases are TGTGCCAGCCGCAAGGAGATAGCCTACGAGCAGTACTTC. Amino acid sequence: CASRKEIAYEQYF.

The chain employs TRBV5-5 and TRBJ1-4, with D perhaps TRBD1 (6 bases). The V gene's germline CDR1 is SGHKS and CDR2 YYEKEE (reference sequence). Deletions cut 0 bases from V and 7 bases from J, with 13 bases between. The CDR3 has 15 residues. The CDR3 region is CASSLVGGASEKLFF. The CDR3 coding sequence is TGTGCCAGCAGCTTGGTGGGGGGCGCCTCTGAAAAACTGTTTTTT. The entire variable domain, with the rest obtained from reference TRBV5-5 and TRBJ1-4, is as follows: DAGVTQSPTHLIKTRGQQVTLRCSPISGHKSVSWYQQVLGQGPQFIFQYYEKEERGRGNFPDRFSARQFPNYSSELNVNALLLGDSALYLCASSLVGGASEKLFFGSGTQLSVL.

Here the CDR3 DNA reads TGCGCCAGCAGCCAAGAGAAGTCCCGACCCGTCCCGAGCACAGATACGCAGTATTTT. Its translation is CASSQEKSRPVPSTDTQYF. This chain connects TRBV4-3 to TRBJ2-3, with D unresolved. Germline V CDR1 and CDR2: LGHNA, YSLEER. Between the trimmed V and J ends, which lost 0 bases and 0 bases, there was a span of 19 bases. The CDR3 contains 19 residues.

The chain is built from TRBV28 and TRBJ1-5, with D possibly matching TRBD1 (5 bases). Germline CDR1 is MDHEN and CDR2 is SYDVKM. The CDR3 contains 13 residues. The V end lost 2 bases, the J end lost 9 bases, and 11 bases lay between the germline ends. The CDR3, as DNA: TGTGCCAGCAGTTTAGGGGCCCACCGGCCCCAGCATTTT. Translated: CASSLGAHRPQHF.

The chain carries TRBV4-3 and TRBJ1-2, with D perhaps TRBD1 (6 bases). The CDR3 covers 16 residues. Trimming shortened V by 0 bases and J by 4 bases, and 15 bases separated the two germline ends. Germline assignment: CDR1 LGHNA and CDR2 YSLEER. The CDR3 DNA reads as TGCGCCAGCAGCCAAGATTCGGGGGCCGGGGGCTATGGCTACACCTTC. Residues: CASSQDSGAGGYGYTF.

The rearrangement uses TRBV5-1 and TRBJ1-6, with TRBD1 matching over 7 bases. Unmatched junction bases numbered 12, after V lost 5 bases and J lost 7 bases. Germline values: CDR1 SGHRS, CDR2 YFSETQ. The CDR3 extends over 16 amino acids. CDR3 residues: CASSVDRAFGNSPLHF. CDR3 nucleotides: TGCGCCAGCAGTGTCGACAGGGCGTTTGGGAATTCACCCCTCCACTTT.

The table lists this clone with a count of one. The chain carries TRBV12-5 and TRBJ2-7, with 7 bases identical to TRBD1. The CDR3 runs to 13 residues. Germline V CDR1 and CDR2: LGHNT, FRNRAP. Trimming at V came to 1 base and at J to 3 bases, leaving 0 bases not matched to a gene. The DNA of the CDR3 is TGTGCTAGTGGTTTGGGACAGGGCTACGAGCAGTACTTC. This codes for CASGLGQGYEQYF.

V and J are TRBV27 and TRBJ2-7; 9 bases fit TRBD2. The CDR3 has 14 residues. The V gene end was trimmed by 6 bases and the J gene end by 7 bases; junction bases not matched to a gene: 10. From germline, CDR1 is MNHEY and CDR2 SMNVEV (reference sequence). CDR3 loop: CASSNSGRGGEQYF. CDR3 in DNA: TGTGCCAGCAGCAATAGCGGGAGAGGGGGGGAGCAGTACTTC.

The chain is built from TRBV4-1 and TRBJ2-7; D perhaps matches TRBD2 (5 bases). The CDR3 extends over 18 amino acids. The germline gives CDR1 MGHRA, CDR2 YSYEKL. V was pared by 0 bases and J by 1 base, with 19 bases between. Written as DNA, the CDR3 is TGCGCCAGCAGCCAAGAAGGGTTGAGGGTACCCAATTCCTACGAGCAGTACTTC. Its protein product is CASSQEGLRVPNSYEQYF.

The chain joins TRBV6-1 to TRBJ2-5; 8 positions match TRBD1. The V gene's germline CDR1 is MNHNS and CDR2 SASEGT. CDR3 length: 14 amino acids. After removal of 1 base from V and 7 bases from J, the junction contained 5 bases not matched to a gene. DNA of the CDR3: TGTGCCAGCAGTGAAGACAGGGGGGTAGGGACCCAGTACTTC. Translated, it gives CASSEDRGVGTQYF.

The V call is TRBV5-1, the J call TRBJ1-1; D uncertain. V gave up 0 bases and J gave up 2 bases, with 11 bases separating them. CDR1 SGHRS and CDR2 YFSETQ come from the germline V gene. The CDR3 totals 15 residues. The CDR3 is CASSLAATFNTEAFF. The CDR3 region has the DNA TGCGCCAGCAGCTTGGCCGCGACATTTAACACTGAAGCTTTCTTT. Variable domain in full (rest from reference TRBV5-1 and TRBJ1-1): KAGVTQTPRYLIKTRGQQVTLSCSPISGHRSVSWYQQTPGQGLQFLFEYFSETQRNKGNFPGRFSGRQFSNSRSEMNVSTLELGDSALYLCASSLAATFNTEAFFGQGTRLTVV.

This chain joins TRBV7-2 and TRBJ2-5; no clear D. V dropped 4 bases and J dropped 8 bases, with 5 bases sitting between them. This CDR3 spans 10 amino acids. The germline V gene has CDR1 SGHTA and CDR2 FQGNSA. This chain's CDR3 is CASSSSTQYF. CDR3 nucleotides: TGTGCCAGCAGCTCAAGTACCCAGTACTTC.

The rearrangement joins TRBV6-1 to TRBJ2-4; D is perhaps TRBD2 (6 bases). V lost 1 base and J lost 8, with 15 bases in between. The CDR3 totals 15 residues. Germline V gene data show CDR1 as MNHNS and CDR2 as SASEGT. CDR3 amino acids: CASSEVAGPADIQYF. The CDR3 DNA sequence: TGTGCCAGCAGTGAAGTGGCGGGGCCGGCGGACATTCAGTACTTC.